This T cell receptor (beta chain) was documented in a study of T cells in localized non-small cell lung cancer. Remarks on this clone: The antigen remains unidentified.

Germline-derived CDR1 and CDR2 are LNHDA and SQIVND (reference sequence). Trimming shortened V by 4 bases and J by 11 bases, and 12 bases separated the two germline ends. This CDR3 region has 11 residues. Some clones are missing from TCRdb's copy, which holds only in-frame ones; the method was immunoSEQ multiplex PCR. The repertoire has 50,000 or so clones, around 86% of them found once; the top ten carry just under 20%. Study results and limitations: The appearance of a median approximately 57 of the top 100 tumor clones was seen in adjacent lung. Because sequencing included only one region (of the tumor), heterogeneity remains possible. Tumor showed lower T cell clonality than uninvolved adjacent lung, where it was highest.

The sequence was obtained from a female donor aged 60 or older with stage II squamous cell lung carcinoma. V is TRBV19 and J is TRBJ2-7, with D perhaps matching TRBD1 or TRBD2 (5 bases each). Sequencing was performed on peripheral blood, taken before any cancer treatment. The CDR3 DNA reads TGTGCCAGTAGTAATGGACGAGGGGAGTACTTC. This gives the protein CASSNGRGEYF.